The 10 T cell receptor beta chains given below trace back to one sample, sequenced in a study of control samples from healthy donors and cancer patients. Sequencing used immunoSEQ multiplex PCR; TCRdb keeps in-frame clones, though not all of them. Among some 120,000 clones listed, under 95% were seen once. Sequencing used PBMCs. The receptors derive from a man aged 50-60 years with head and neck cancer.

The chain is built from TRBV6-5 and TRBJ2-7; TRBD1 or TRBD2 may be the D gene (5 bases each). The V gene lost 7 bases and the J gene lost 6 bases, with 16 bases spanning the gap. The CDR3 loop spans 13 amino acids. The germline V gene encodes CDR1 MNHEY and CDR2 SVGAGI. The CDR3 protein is CASNRDGPGEQYF. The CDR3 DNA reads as TGTGCCAGCAACCGGGACGGGCCAGGCGAGCAGTACTTC.

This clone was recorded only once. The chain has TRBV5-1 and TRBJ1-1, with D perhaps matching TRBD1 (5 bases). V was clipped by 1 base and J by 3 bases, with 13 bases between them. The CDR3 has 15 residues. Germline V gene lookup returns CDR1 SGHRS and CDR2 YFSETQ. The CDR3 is CASSLQQEVDTEAFF. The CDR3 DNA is TGCGCCAGCAGCTTGCAACAGGAGGTGGACACTGAAGCTTTCTTT.

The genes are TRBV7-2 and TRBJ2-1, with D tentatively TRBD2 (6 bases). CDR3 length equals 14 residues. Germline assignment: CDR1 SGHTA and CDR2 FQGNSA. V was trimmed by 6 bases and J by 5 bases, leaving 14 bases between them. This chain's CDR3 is CASRSQGGHNEQFF. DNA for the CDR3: TGTGCCAGCAGGTCCCAGGGAGGCCACAATGAGCAGTTCTTC.

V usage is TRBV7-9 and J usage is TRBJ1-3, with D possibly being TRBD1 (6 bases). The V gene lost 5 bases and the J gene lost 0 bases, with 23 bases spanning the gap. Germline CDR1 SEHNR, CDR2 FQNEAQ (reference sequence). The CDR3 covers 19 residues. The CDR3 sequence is CASSHPGGTLLNSGNTIYF. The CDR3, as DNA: TGTGCCAGCAGCCACCCTGGGGGGACATTACTTAACTCTGGAAACACCATATATTTT.

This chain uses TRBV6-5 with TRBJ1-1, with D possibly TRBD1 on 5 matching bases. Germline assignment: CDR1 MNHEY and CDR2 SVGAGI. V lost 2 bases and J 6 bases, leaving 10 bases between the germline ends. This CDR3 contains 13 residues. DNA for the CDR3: TGTGCCAGCAGTTACGGGATGGGGGCTGAAGCTTTCTTT. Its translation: CASSYGMGAEAFF.

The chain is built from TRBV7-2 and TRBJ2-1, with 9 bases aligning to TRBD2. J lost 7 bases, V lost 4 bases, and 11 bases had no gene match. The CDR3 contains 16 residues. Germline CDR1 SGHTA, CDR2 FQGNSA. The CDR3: CASSSQRAGGINEQFF. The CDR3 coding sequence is TGTGCCAGCAGCTCCCAGCGGGCGGGGGGGATAAATGAGCAGTTCTTC.

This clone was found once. The CDR3 DNA reads TGTGCCAGCAGTTTTCTCCGGGGAGGGCCCTACAATGAGCAGTTCTTC. Translating it yields CASSFLRGGPYNEQFF. This sequence joins TRBV6-5 and TRBJ2-1; 7 bases match TRBD2. There are 16 residues in the CDR3. CDR1 and CDR2 (germline): MNHEY, SVGAGI. The J segment lost 2 bases and the V segment lost 4 bases, leaving 8 bases of the junction unmatched.

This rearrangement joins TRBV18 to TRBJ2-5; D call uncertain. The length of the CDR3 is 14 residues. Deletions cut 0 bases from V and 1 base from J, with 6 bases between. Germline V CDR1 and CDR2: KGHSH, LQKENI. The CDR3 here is CASSPPGSQETQYF. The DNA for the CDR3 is TGTGCCAGCTCACCACCTGGCAGCCAAGAGACCCAGTACTTC. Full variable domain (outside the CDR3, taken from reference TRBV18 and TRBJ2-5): NAGVMQNPRHLVRRRGQEARLRCSPMKGHSHVYWYRQLPEEGLKFMVYLQKENIIDESGMPKERFSAEFPKEGPSILRIQQVVRGDSAAYFCASSPPGSQETQYFGPGTRLLVL.

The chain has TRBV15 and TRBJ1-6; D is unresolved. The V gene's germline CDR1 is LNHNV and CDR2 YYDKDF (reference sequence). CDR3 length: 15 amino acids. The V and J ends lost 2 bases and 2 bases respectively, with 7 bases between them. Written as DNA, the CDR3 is TGTGCCACCAGCAGAAAAGACGCCTATAATTCACCCCTCCACTTT. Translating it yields CATSRKDAYNSPLHF.

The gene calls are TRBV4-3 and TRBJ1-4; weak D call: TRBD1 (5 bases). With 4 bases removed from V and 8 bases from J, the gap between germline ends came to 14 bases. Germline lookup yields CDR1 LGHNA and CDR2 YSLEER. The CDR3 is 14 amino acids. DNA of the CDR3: TGCGCCAGCAGCCCAGGGAGGGCAGGGGAAAAACTGTTTTTT. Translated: CASSPGRAGEKLFF.